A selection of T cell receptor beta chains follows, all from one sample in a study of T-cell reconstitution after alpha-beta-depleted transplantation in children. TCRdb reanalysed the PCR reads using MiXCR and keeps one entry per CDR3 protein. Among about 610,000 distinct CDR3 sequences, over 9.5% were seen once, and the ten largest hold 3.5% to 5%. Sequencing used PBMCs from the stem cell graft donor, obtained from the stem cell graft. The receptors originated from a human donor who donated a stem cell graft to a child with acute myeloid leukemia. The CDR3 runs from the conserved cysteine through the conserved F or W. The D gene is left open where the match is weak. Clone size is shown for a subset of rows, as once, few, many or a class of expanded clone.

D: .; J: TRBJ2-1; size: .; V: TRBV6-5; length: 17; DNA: TGTGCCAGCAGTTACTCCTGGGCTGACAGCTCCTACAATGAGCAGTTCTTC; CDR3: CASSYSWADSSYNEQFF
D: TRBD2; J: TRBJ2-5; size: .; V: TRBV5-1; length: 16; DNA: TGCGCCAGCAGCCTCCTACTAGCGGGTAGGGAGGAGACCCAGTACTTC; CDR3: CASSLLLAGREETQYF
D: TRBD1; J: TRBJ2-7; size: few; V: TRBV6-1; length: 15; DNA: TGTGCCAGCACCCGGGGGGGGACAGGGGCCTACGAGCAGTACTTC; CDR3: CASTRGGTGAYEQYF
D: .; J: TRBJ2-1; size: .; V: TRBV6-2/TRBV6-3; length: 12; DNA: TGTGCCAGCAGGCCCGGGACAACCAAGCAGTTCTTC; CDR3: CASRPGTTKQFF
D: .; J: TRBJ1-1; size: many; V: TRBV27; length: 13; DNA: TGTGCCAGCAGCGGGGGGATGCGGACTGAAGCTTTCTTT; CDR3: CASSGGMRTEAFF
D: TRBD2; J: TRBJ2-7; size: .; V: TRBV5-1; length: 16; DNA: TGCGCCAGCAGCACCAGGACTAGCGGGGGACCCTACGAGCAGTACTTC; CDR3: CASSTRTSGGPYEQYF
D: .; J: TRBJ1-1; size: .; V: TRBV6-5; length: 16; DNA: TGTGCCAGCAGTTACTCGGGGGGCGGTTTTAGTACTGAAGCTTTCTTT; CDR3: CASSYSGGGFSTEAFF
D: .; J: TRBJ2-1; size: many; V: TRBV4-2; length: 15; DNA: TGTGCCAGCAGCCAAGAGAGGTCGATAGTCAATGAGCAGTTCTTC; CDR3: CASSQERSIVNEQFF
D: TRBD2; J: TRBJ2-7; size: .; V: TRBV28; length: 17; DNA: TGTGCCAGCAGTTTATATGGACTAGCGGGAGGATCCTACGAGCAGTACTTC; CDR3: CASSLYGLAGGSYEQYF
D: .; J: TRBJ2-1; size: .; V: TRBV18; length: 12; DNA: TGTGCCAGCTCTCGGACCGTCAATGAGCAGTTCTTC; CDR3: CASSRTVNEQFF
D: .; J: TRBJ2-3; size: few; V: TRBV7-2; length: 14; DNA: TGTGCCAGCAGCTTAGGACGACTCGGAAATACGCAGTATTTT; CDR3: CASSLGRLGNTQYF